This T cell receptor (beta chain) was sequenced during a study of metastatic and nonmetastatic thyroid tumors. Across the whole study: A comparison of repertoires was made across blood and tumor or nodule tissue from malignant and benign thyroid patients.

Overall study findings and caveats: Reportedly, malignant thyroid tumors had significantly higher TCR beta diversity than benign nodules, in blood and tumor.

Points on this clone: Its antigen is unknown. Being one base from a much bigger clone, this may be a read error.

The CDR3 has 18 amino acids. CDR1 MRHNA and CDR2 SNTAGT come from the germline V gene. Among the patients, none had received any treatment before thyroid surgery. As processed by the authors: Between-group CDR3 differences, defined by clinicopathological status, yielded a distant-metastasis classifier for papillary thyroid cancer. MiXCR reprocessed the PCR reads for TCRdb. TCRdb, not the original authors, processed these V and J calls. In the table there are about 35,000 clones, around 20% of which are singletons. The chain carries TRBV6-4 and TRBJ2-5; TRBD2 matches at 12 bases. Sequenced sample: blood. The source is a female donor with papillary thyroid cancer or a benign thyroid nodule (not recorded which). Some clones in this sample may be carry-over from other donors' samples. In DNA form, the CDR3 reads TGTGCCAGCACCCAACGGGGTCTAGCGGGAGGGCCAGGAGAGACCCATTACTTC. It encodes CASTQRGLAGGPGETHYF.